These T cell receptor beta chains were read from a single sample in a study of T cells after yellow fever vaccination. TCRdb itself ran the 5' RACE reads through MiXCR, one entry per CDR3 protein. Among 400,000 or so distinct CDR3 sequences listed, 6% to 8% were seen once. This material consisted of PBMCs, taken 5 days after the yellow fever booster vaccination. These receptors were taken from a man aged 30 to 39 who received the YFV17D yellow fever vaccine. CDR3s include the opening cysteine and the closing phenylalanine or tryptophan. D genes are given only for firm matches. Some rows mark clone size as missing; the rest say once, few, many or name a class of expanded clone.

TRBV29-1	-	few	TRBJ2-7	CSVVRVWGPSYEQYF	TGCAGCGTTGTTCGCGTTTGGGGACCGTCCTACGAGCAGTACTTC
TRBV10-3	-	many	TRBJ2-1	CAISGETGGIYEQFF	TGTGCCATCAGTGGGGAGACAGGAGGTATCTATGAGCAGTTCTTC
TRBV20-1	-	-	TRBJ2-5	CSARTPQGMETQYF	TGCAGTGCTAGAACTCCGCAGGGGATGGAGACCCAGTACTTC
TRBV3-1	TRBD2	-	TRBJ2-1	CASTTRSLAGNNEQFF	TGTGCCAGCACCACCAGGTCGCTAGCGGGAAACAATGAGCAGTTCTTC
TRBV12-3/TRBV12-4	-	many	TRBJ2-2	CASSLNSGELFF	TGTGCCAGCAGTCTAAACTCCGGGGAGCTGTTTTTT
TRBV30	TRBD1	many	TRBJ1-6	CAWSWTGGSSPLHF	TGTGCCTGGAGCTGGACAGGGGGCAGTTCACCCCTCCACTTT
TRBV5-1	TRBD2	-	TRBJ2-1	CASSPRLAARSYNEQFF	TGCGCCAGCAGCCCACGACTAGCGGCCCGCTCCTACAATGAGCAGTTCTTC
TRBV5-1	-	-	TRBJ2-5	CASSSRGPQETQYF	TGCGCCAGCAGCTCCCGGGGGCCCCAAGAGACCCAGTACTTC
TRBV20-1	-	-	TRBJ2-5	CSARGPGGTQYF	TGCAGTGCTAGGGGCCCAGGTGGGACCCAGTACTTC
TRBV3-1	TRBD2	many	TRBJ2-1	CASSRGLAGGVGDEQFF	TGTGCCAGCAGCCGAGGACTAGCGGGAGGAGTGGGGGATGAGCAGTTCTTC
TRBV29-1	TRBD2	many	TRBJ2-1	CSSGGSLGNEQFF	TGCAGCTCCGGGGGGAGTTTGGGTAATGAGCAGTTCTTC
TRBV7-2	-	-	TRBJ2-1	CASSPAPSYNEQFF	TGTGCCAGCAGCCCGGCGCCCTCCTACAATGAGCAGTTCTTC
TRBV12-3/TRBV12-4	-	-	TRBJ2-5	CASSGLAETQYF	TGTGCCAGCAGTGGCCTGGCGGAGACCCAGTACTTC
TRBV14	-	many	TRBJ2-3	CASSLLMKSTDTQYF	TGTGCCAGCAGCCTCCTGATGAAGAGCACAGATACGCAGTATTTT
TRBV29-1	-	many	TRBJ2-3	CSVSKGSSPSTDTQYF	TGCAGCGTTTCCAAGGGTTCGTCTCCTAGCACAGATACGCAGTATTTT
TRBV9	TRBD1	-	TRBJ1-6	CASSVATGTGDNSPLHF	TGTGCCAGCAGCGTAGCCACCGGGACAGGAGATAATTCACCCCTCCACTTT
TRBV9	-	-	TRBJ2-3	CASSARESGDTQYF	TGTGCCAGCAGCGCTCGGGAGTCGGGAGATACGCAGTATTTT
TRBV29-1	-	many	TRBJ2-3	CSAAGTTQYF	TGCAGCGCGGCTGGGACGACGCAGTATTTT
TRBV21-1	-	once	TRBJ2-7	CANTLLAGYNEQYF	TGTGCCAACACCTTACTAGCGGGATACAACGAGCAGTACTTC
TRBV20-1	TRBD1	few	TRBJ1-6	CSAVSGNRGNSPLHF	TGCAGTGCTGTGAGTGGAAACAGGGGTAATTCACCCCTCCACTTT
TRBV20-1	-	few	TRBJ1-6	CSAIETGSPLHF	TGCAGTGCTATAGAGACAGGCTCACCCCTCCACTTT
TRBV19	TRBD2	-	TRBJ2-7	CASSTSSGSTYEQYF	TGTGCCAGTTCCACCTCTAGCGGCAGCACCTACGAGCAGTACTTC
TRBV20-1	-	-	TRBJ2-3	CSARDAGGDFTDTQYF	TGCAGTGCTAGAGATGCCGGAGGGGACTTCACAGATACGCAGTATTTT
TRBV3-1	TRBD1	many	TRBJ2-1	CASSQPGQGLGEQFF	TGTGCCAGCAGCCAGCCGGGACAGGGACTTGGTGAGCAGTTCTTC
TRBV5-6	-	-	TRBJ2-5	CASSLAPDGTQYF	TGTGCCAGCAGCTTGGCCCCCGACGGGACCCAGTACTTC
TRBV5-1	TRBD1	-	TRBJ2-7	CASSPDRVQEQYF	TGCGCCAGCAGCCCGGACAGGGTACAAGAGCAGTACTTC
TRBV20-1	TRBD2	few	TRBJ2-1	CSATSGRAANEQFF	TGCAGTGCGACTAGCGGGAGGGCCGCAAATGAGCAGTTCTTC
TRBV6-1	-	-	TRBJ2-7	CASRGRQDIYEQYF	TGTGCCAGCAGGGGTCGACAGGACATCTACGAGCAGTACTTC
TRBV19	-	-	TRBJ1-6	CASNDPTGPVRDSPLHF	TGTGCCAGTAACGATCCTACGGGGCCCGTTCGGGATTCACCCCTCCACTTT
TRBV7-9	-	-	TRBJ1-4	CASSFDLPGYHEKLFF	TGTGCCAGCAGCTTCGACTTGCCGGGCTATCATGAAAAACTGTTTTTT
TRBV27	TRBD1	-	TRBJ2-6	CASSRQGALGANVLTF	TGTGCCAGCAGTCGACAGGGGGCGCTTGGGGCCAACGTCCTGACTTTC
TRBV11-2	-	few	TRBJ2-7	CASSLDAQSEQYF	TGTGCCAGCAGCTTAGATGCTCAGAGCGAGCAGTACTTC
TRBV5-1	TRBD1	few	TRBJ2-7	CASSLSPAGGREQYF	TGCGCCAGCAGCTTGTCCCCGGCAGGGGGAAGGGAGCAGTACTTC
TRBV6-1	TRBD2	few	TRBJ2-1	CASRAPSGSSNEQFF	TGTGCCAGCAGAGCCCCTAGCGGGAGCAGCAATGAGCAGTTCTTC
TRBV7-3	TRBD2	few	TRBJ2-2	CASSLKASGLQTGELFF	TGTGCCAGCAGCTTGAAGGCTAGCGGGTTACAGACCGGGGAGCTGTTTTTT
TRBV6-1	TRBD2	-	TRBJ2-7	CASSRTSGSDYYEQYF	TGTGCCAGCAGCAGGACTAGCGGATCTGATTACTACGAGCAGTACTTC
TRBV10-3	TRBD2	many	TRBJ2-5	CAISDPLAGASLRETQYF	TGTGCCATCAGTGACCCCCTAGCGGGCGCGTCTCTGAGAGAGACCCAGTACTTC